This T cell receptor beta chain was retrieved from a study of T cell responses to AZD1222 COVID-19 vaccine. Overall study results and limits: Baseline seropositivity characterized only a handful of AZD1222 recipients. Unmutated regions of variants are reportedly targeted by nearly half of spike-specific TCRs. White British donors predominated, females outnumbered males, and clonal diversity was possibly underestimated.

The CDR3 runs 14 residues. Looked up from germline, CDR1 is SEHNR and CDR2 is FQNEAQ (reference sequence). J lost 3 bases, V lost 4 bases, and 4 bases had no gene match. Concerning this clone itself: No antigen is known for it.

The assay was immunoSEQ multiplex PCR, and TCRdb's table has in-frame clones only and misses some. The table lists some 67,000 clones, 80% to 90% of them singletons, with about 6% in the top ten. The sequence derives from an adult who received the AZD1222 COVID-19 vaccine. Sequences were derived from peripheral blood, sampled 28 days after the second AZD1222 dose. V and J are TRBV7-9 and TRBJ1-2; 8 bases align to TRBD1. Here the CDR3 DNA reads TGTGCCAGCAGCTCAGGGGGCTTGGACTATGGCTACACCTTC. Encoded protein: CASSSGGLDYGYTF.